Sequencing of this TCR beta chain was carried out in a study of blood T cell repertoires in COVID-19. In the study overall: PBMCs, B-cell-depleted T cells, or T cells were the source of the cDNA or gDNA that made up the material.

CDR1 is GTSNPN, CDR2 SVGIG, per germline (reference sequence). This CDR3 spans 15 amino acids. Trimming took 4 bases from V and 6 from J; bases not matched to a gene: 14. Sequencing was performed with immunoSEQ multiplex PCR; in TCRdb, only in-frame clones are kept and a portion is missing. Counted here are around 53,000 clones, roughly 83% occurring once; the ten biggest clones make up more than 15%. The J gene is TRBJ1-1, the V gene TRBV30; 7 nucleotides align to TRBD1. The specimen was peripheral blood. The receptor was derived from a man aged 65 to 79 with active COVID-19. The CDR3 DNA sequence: TGTGCCTGGATCGGGACAGCCTCAAGAGGGGCTGAAGCTTTCTTT. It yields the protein CAWIGTASRGAEAFF.